This T cell receptor beta chain was found in a study of neurological immune-mediated disorders. Time point in this sample: technical triplicate 1. V dropped 2 bases and J dropped 4 bases, with 6 bases sitting between them. Germline CDR1 DFQATT, CDR2 SNEGSKA (reference sequence). The CDR3 is 12 residues long. TCRdb re-called the 5' RACE reads with MiXCR, one entry per CDR3 protein. The table lists about 38,000 distinct CDR3 sequences, approximately 12% of them singletons. This clonotype was observed at least ten times. The material sequenced was PBMCs. The source of this sequence is a man aged 60 to 75 with HTLV-1-associated myelopathy (HAM/TSP). The chain has TRBV20-1 and TRBJ2-1; no reliable D call. CDR3 nucleotides: TGCAGTGCTAGAATTACTTACAATGAGCAGTTCTTC. This encodes CSARITYNEQFF.